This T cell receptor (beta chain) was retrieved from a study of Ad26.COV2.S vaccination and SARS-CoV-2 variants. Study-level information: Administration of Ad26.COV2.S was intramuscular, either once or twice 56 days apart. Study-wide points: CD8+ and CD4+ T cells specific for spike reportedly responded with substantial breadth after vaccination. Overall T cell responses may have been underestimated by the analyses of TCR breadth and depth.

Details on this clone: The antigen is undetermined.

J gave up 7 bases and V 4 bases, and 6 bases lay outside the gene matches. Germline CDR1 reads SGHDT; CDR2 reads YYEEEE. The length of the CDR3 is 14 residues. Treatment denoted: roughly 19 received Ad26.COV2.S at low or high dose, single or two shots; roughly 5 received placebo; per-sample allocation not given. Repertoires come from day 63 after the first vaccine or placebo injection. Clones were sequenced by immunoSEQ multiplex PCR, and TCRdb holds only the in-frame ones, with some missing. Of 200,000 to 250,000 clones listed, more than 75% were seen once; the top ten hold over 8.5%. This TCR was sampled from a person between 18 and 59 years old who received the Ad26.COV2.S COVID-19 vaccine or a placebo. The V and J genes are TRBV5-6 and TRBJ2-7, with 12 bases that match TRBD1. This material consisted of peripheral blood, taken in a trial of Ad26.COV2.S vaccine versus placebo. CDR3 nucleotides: TGTGCCAGCAGCCCGGGACAGGGGGCGGGAGAGCAGTACTTC. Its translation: CASSPGQGAGEQYF. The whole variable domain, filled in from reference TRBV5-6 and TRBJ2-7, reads DAGVTQSPTHLIKTRGQQVTLRCSPKSGHDTVSWYQQALGQGPQFIFQYYEEEERQRGNFPDRFSGHQFPNYSSELNVNALLLGDSALYLCASSPGQGAGEQYFGPGTRLTVT.